Following are 24 T cell receptor beta chains from one sample sequenced in a study of radiotherapy plus CTLA-4 blockade in lung cancer. Produced via immunoSEQ multiplex PCR; TCRdb's table is partial and in-frame only. The profile shows 100,000 or so clones, roughly 80% of them singletons. The source material was peripheral blood, sampled from a patient treated with radiotherapy plus ipilimumab. All receptors come from a human donor with non-small cell lung cancer that progressed on radiotherapy plus ipilimumab.

V usage is TRBV4-1 and J usage is TRBJ2-7; 11 bases line up with TRBD1. The germline CDR1 and CDR2 sequences are MGHRA and YSYEKL. The CDR3 is made up of 14 amino acids. Losses at the gene ends were 4 bases for V and 4 bases for J; bases not matched to a gene: 3. In DNA form, the CDR3 reads TGCGCCAGCAGCCCCGGACAGGGGGCTTACGAGCAGTACTTC. Protein: CASSPGQGAYEQYF.

For this clone: One end of the junction does not line up with germline, which may come from a read error. This sample also contains other DNA sequences that code for the same CDR3. The V and J genes are TRBV6-1 and TRBJ2-5, with D possibly TRBD1 on 6 matching bases. Germline V gene sequence: CDR1 MNHNS, CDR2 SASEGT. The CDR3 runs to 14 residues. The CDR3 region is CASSRDTYQETQYF. The CDR3 DNA reads TGTGCCAGCTCCCGGGACACTTACCAAGAGACTCAGTACTTC.

The chain is built from TRBV4-1 and TRBJ2-1; maybe TRBD2 (5 bases). Trimming stripped 1 base from V and 6 bases from J, with 7 bases between. The CDR3 is made up of 13 amino acids. Germline CDR1 and CDR2: MGHRA and YSYEKL. This CDR3 is CASSQGAANEQFF. CDR3 sequence (DNA): TGCGCCAGCAGCCAAGGAGCGGCCAATGAGCAGTTCTTC.

The chain couples TRBV7-3 to TRBJ1-1; D unresolved. Germline values: CDR1 SGHTA, CDR2 FQGTGA. The CDR3 spans 14 residues. V lost 1 base to trimming and J lost 4 bases, with 10 bases between them. CDR3 residues: CASSLSPGFTEAFF. The DNA of the CDR3 is TGTGCCAGCAGCTTAAGCCCGGGTTTCACTGAAGCTTTCTTT.

The J gene is TRBJ2-1, the V gene TRBV6-1, with 13 bases aligning to TRBD2. V trimming: 1 base; J trimming: 8 bases; junction bases outside the gene matches: 5. There are 16 residues in the CDR3. CDR1 is MNHNS, CDR2 SASEGT, per germline. The CDR3 DNA reads as TGTGCCAGCAGTGAAGGAACTAGCGGGAGGGCCGATGAGCAGTTCTTC. This gives the protein CASSEGTSGRADEQFF.

J is TRBJ2-3 and V is TRBV9; no firm D call. The CDR3 loop spans 14 amino acids. Trimming removed 0 bases at V and 2 bases at J, with 7 bases between. Germline CDR1 SGDLS, CDR2 YYNGEE. CDR3 DNA sequence: TGTGCCAGCAGCGTAGTTGGTCTCACAGATACGCAGTATTTT. Residues: CASSVVGLTDTQYF.

The chain is built from TRBV10-3 and TRBJ1-3; a weak D match, TRBD1 (6 bases). Trimming removed 10 bases from V and 0 bases from J, with 13 bases in between. The CDR3 loop spans 14 amino acids. Germline-derived CDR1 and CDR2 are ENHRY and SYGVKD. The chain's CDR3 is CATLTGHSGNTIYF. Written as DNA, the CDR3 is TGTGCCACCTTGACAGGACACTCTGGAAACACCATATATTTT.

The chain recombines TRBV14 with TRBJ2-7; D gene ambiguous. V lost 1 base and J lost 5, with 18 bases in between. The germline V gene has CDR1 SGHDN and CDR2 FVKESK. This CDR3 has 16 amino acids. This chain's CDR3 is CASSQGASGEPHEQYF. CDR3 coding DNA: TGTGCCAGCAGCCAAGGGGCTAGTGGTGAGCCTCACGAGCAGTACTTC.

The genes are TRBV6-6 and TRBJ1-2; perhaps TRBD1 as D (6 bases). V was clipped by 5 bases and J by 5 bases, with 18 bases between them. Germline V gives CDR1 MNHNY, CDR2 SVGAGI (reference sequence). There are 15 residues in the CDR3. The CDR3 is CASSNQGHEIYGYTF. CDR3 sequence (DNA): TGTGCCAGCAGTAACCAGGGACACGAGATATATGGCTACACCTTC.

V and J are TRBV5-1 and TRBJ2-6, with 7 bases fitting TRBD2. Looked up from germline, CDR1 is SGHRS and CDR2 is YFSETQ. There are 17 residues in the CDR3. Trimming took 4 bases from V and 0 from J; bases not matched to a gene: 7. CDR3 nucleotides: TGCGCCAGCAGCGTGAGCGGGGCAGGCTCTGGGGCCAACGTCCTGACTTTC. The encoded protein is CASSVSGAGSGANVLTF.

DNA of the CDR3: TGTGCCAGCAGCCGGTTTCCGGGACAGGGCTCTGGGGCCAACGTCCTGACTTTC. This translates into CASSRFPGQGSGANVLTF. The J gene is TRBJ2-6, the V gene TRBV7-3; 9 bases fit TRBD1. Trimming took 5 bases from V and 0 from J; bases not matched to a gene: 8. The CDR3 runs to 18 residues. CDR1 SGHTA and CDR2 FQGTGA come from the germline V gene.

Note on this clone: A read error may produce the germline difference seen at one junction end. This chain uses TRBV6-5 with TRBJ2-1, with D hard to call. Germline CDR1 reads MNHEY; CDR2 reads SVGAGI. The CDR3 runs to 11 residues. DNA for the CDR3: TGTGCCAGCAGCTCCTCCAATGAGCAGTTCTTC. This gives the protein CASSSSNEQFF.

This rearrangement joins TRBV19 to TRBJ1-5; D remains ambiguous. V lost 0 bases, J lost 3 bases, and 9 bases lay in between. The germline gives CDR1 LNHDA, CDR2 SQIVND (reference sequence). The CDR3 contains 15 residues. CDR3 residues: CASSIDSPINQPQHF. The CDR3 DNA is TGTGCCAGTAGTATAGACAGTCCAATCAATCAGCCCCAGCATTTT.

The chain couples TRBV27 to TRBJ2-3; D may be TRBD2 (7 bases). CDR3 length equals 18 residues. With 5 bases removed from V and 4 bases from J, the gap between germline ends came to 25 bases. CDR1 and CDR2 from the germline V gene are MNHEY and SMNVEV (reference sequence). The CDR3 nucleotides read TGTGCCAGCAGTCCACGCCCTCGGGGGCCGCGGGAGTCAGATACGCAGTATTTT. It is translated as CASSPRPRGPRESDTQYF.

Here the CDR3 reads CASSSAGAGELFF. The CDR3 coding sequence is TGTGCCAGCAGCTCAGCGGGCGCCGGGGAGCTGTTTTTT. This chain joins TRBV5-4 and TRBJ2-2; D is possibly TRBD2 (6 bases). Germline CDR1 is SGHNT and CDR2 is YYREEE (reference sequence). The germline V and J ends were trimmed by 3 bases and 6 bases, with 9 bases remaining between them. This CDR3 has 13 residues.

The chain links TRBV27 to TRBJ1-5; the D is unclear. The CDR3 is made up of 14 amino acids. V lost 2 bases to trimming and J lost 7 bases, with 12 bases between them. The germline gives CDR1 MNHEY, CDR2 SMNVEV (reference sequence). As DNA, the CDR3 is TGTGCCAGCAGTTTAAGGGAGGGCAGGCAGCCCCAGCATTTT. Encoded protein: CASSLREGRQPQHF.

This clone has only a few counts. V usage is TRBV7-3 and J usage is TRBJ2-3, with D perhaps being TRBD1 or TRBD2 (5 bases each). Trimming pared 5 bases from V and 6 bases from J, leaving 18 bases between. This CDR3 has 15 amino acids. Germline assignment: CDR1 SGHTA and CDR2 FQGTGA. The CDR3 spells CASSLGTEAGDTQYF. CDR3 sequence (DNA): TGTGCCAGCAGCCTCGGGACGGAAGCAGGCGATACGCAGTATTTT.

This sequence joins TRBV23-1 and TRBJ2-3; 7 nucleotides align to TRBD1. TRBV23-1 is marked as an open reading frame, function uncertain. This CDR3 has 16 residues. V gave up 0 bases and J gave up 4 bases; unmatched junction bases: 7. This chain's CDR3 is CASSQSGRGFADTQYF. CDR3 sequence (DNA): TGCGCCAGCAGTCAATCTGGCAGGGGGTTCGCAGATACGCAGTATTTT.

The chain recombines TRBV7-9 with TRBJ2-7, with 7 bases identical to TRBD1. V shed 4 bases and J 0 bases; nucleotides not matched to a gene: 3. Per the germline V gene, CDR1 is SEHNR and CDR2 is FQNEAQ (reference sequence). There are 14 residues in the CDR3. The CDR3 DNA reads as TGTGCCAGCAGCTACGGGACAGTCTCCTACGAGCAGTACTTC. Encoded protein: CASSYGTVSYEQYF.

The chain joins TRBV6-5 to TRBJ2-7; 8 positions match TRBD1. Germline CDR1 reads MNHEY; CDR2 reads SVGAGI. CDR3 length equals 14 residues. V lost 6 bases to trimming and J lost 3 bases; unmatched junction nucleotides: 7. This CDR3 is CASSLGQGNYEQYF. The CDR3 DNA reads as TGTGCCAGCAGCTTAGGACAGGGCAACTACGAGCAGTACTTC.

This chain joins TRBV7-3 and TRBJ2-2; TRBD1 is a possible D gene (5 bases). The V gene lost 3 bases and the J gene lost 0 bases, with 8 bases spanning the gap. Germline lookup yields CDR1 SGHTA and CDR2 FQGTGA. This CDR3 comprises 15 residues. DNA for the CDR3: TGTGCCAGCAGCTTTGGACAAGCGAACACCGGGGAGCTGTTTTTT. It yields the protein CASSFGQANTGELFF.

V and J are TRBV5-1 and TRBJ1-4, with 8 nucleotides matching TRBD1. V dropped 4 bases and J dropped 3; count of bases not matched to a gene: 2. The germline CDR1 and CDR2 sequences are SGHRS and YFSETQ. This CDR3 contains 14 residues. For the CDR3, the DNA is TGCGCCAGCAGCAAGACAGGGGCTAATGAAAAACTGTTTTTT. Protein: CASSKTGANEKLFF.

The V and J genes are TRBV10-3 and TRBJ1-1, with TRBD1 as a possible D gene (6 bases). The germline V gene has CDR1 ENHRY and CDR2 SYGVKD. The CDR3 is made up of 15 amino acids. Trimming removed 5 bases at V and 1 base at J, with 14 bases between. This chain's CDR3 is CAISNLRGQNTEAFF. The CDR3 nucleotides read TGTGCCATCAGTAACTTACGGGGGCAGAACACTGAAGCTTTCTTT.

V and J are TRBV6-6 and TRBJ1-5, with TRBD1 as a possible D gene (5 bases). Trimming removed 5 bases from V and 0 bases from J, with 11 bases in between. Germline V lookup: CDR1 MNHNY, CDR2 SVGAGI (reference sequence). There are 15 residues in the CDR3. CDR3 sequence (DNA): TGTGCCAGCAGTGACCTGGACACTAGCAATCAGCCCCAGCATTTT. It yields the protein CASSDLDTSNQPQHF.